This TCR beta chain was identified during a study of OX40 agonist ivuxolimab in advanced cancers. Germline V gene lookup returns CDR1 SGHTA and CDR2 FQGNSA. Between the trimmed V and J ends, which lost 4 bases and 0 bases, there was a span of 7 bases. The length of the CDR3 is 14 residues. The data were produced by immunoSEQ multiplex PCR, yet TCRdb's version contains in-frame clones alone and is incomplete. This sample carries about 70,000 clones, roughly 90% of them seen once, and the ten largest clones take about 1%. Sample: CD4+ or CD8+ T cells sorted from blood, taken in a trial of the OX40 agonist ivuxolimab. The clonotype comes from an adult with an advanced solid tumor such as melanoma, head and neck, liver or kidney cancer. V and J are TRBV7-2 and TRBJ2-4; D not resolved. The CDR3 sequence is CASSSRLAKNIQYF. The CDR3 coding sequence is TGTGCCAGCAGCTCCCGTCTAGCCAAAAACATTCAGTACTTC.